Each of the 28 T cell receptor beta chains below was sequenced from the same sample in a study of T cells after yellow fever vaccination. One entry per CDR3 protein, called by TCRdb with MiXCR from the 5' RACE reads. This sample yields 100,000 to 150,000 distinct CDR3 sequences, of which 13% to 15% are seen a single time; around 46% belongs to the top ten. The source was CD8+ T cells sorted from PBMCs, collected 5 days after the yellow fever booster vaccination. The receptors come from a man aged 18-30 years who received the YFV17D yellow fever vaccine.

The chain combines TRBV10-3 with TRBJ1-2, with 8 nucleotides matching TRBD1. Germline V gene sequence: CDR1 ENHRY, CDR2 SYGVKD. Trimming removed 6 bases from V and 4 bases from J; junction bases left unmatched: 7. The CDR3 runs 14 residues. The CDR3 region has the DNA TGTGCCATCAGAAGGACAGGGATCCCCTATGGCTACACCTTC. Residues: CAIRRTGIPYGYTF.

This clonotype was detected only a few times. The V call is TRBV9, the J call TRBJ2-7; 7 nucleotides match TRBD1. V lost 7 bases, J lost 0 bases, and 10 bases stayed unmatched. The CDR3 is 15 residues long. The germline V gene encodes CDR1 SGDLS and CDR2 YYNGEE. The CDR3 nucleotides are TGTGCCAGCGGAAACTCCGGGACAGCCTCCTACGAGCAGTACTTC. Its translation is CASGNSGTASYEQYF. The whole variable domain, filled in from reference TRBV9 and TRBJ2-7, reads DSGVTQTPKHLITATGQRVTLRCSPRSGDLSVYWYQQSLDQGLQFLIQYYNGEERAKGNILERFSAQQFPDLHSELNLSSLELGDSALYFCASGNSGTASYEQYFGPGTRLTVT.

This clonotype was seen a few times. The chain combines TRBV9 with TRBJ2-7; TRBD2 might be the D (7 bases). Germline lookup yields CDR1 SGDLS and CDR2 YYNGEE. The ends were cut back, 3 bases at V and 5 bases at J, with 21 bases in the middle. The CDR3 length is 16 residues. The DNA of the CDR3 is TGTGCCAGCAGCGGGGGAGCGGGACATGGGGACAACGAGCAGTACTTC. Encoded protein: CASSGGAGHGDNEQYF.

This clonotype was picked up a small number of times. The chain couples TRBV12-3 or TRBV12-4 to TRBJ2-5; 13 nucleotides agree with TRBD2. The CDR3 length is 17 residues. The V segment lost 6 bases and the J segment 5 bases; nucleotides outside the gene matches: 12. The CDR3 DNA is TGTGCCAGCAGCAATGGACTAGCGGGGGAAGGCGGGGAGACCCAGTACTTC. This translates into CASSNGLAGEGGETQYF.

The rearrangement joins TRBV5-1 to TRBJ2-3; D call uncertain. V lost 0 bases and J lost 3, with 8 bases in between. The CDR3 length is 14 residues. Germline values: CDR1 SGHRS, CDR2 YFSETQ. The CDR3 protein is CASSLEGTTDTQYF. The DNA for the CDR3 is TGCGCCAGCAGCTTGGAGGGCACGACAGATACGCAGTATTTT. The full variable domain, with the rest looked up from reference TRBV5-1 and TRBJ2-3, is KAGVTQTPRYLIKTRGQQVTLSCSPISGHRSVSWYQQTPGQGLQFLFEYFSETQRNKGNFPGRFSGRQFSNSRSEMNVSTLELGDSALYLCASSLEGTTDTQYFGPGTRLTVL.

This clonotype was picked up a small number of times. The genes are TRBV6-1 and TRBJ2-1, with a possible D match to TRBD1 (5 bases). V lost 8 bases and J 4 bases, leaving 9 bases between the germline ends. The CDR3 is 12 amino acids. Germline V CDR1 and CDR2: MNHNS, SASEGT. Here the CDR3 reads CASEYRYNEQFF. DNA of the CDR3: TGTGCCAGCGAATACAGGTACAATGAGCAGTTCTTC.

The chain is built from TRBV7-6 and TRBJ2-3; D might be TRBD1 (6 bases). From germline, CDR1 is SGHVS and CDR2 FNYEAQ. CDR3 length: 13 residues. The V and J ends lost 5 bases and 7 bases respectively, with 13 bases between them. The CDR3 protein is CASSPGVEYTQYF. The CDR3 coding sequence is TGTGCCAGCAGCCCAGGGGTGGAGTATACGCAGTATTTT.

There are many counts of this clonotype. V is TRBV12-3 or TRBV12-4 and J is TRBJ2-1; 8 nucleotides align to TRBD2. J was trimmed by 10 bases and V by 5 bases; bases with no gene match: 13. This CDR3 is 15 amino acids long. Here the CDR3 reads CASSPRGAGFREQFF. DNA of the CDR3: TGTGCCAGCAGTCCGCGGGGGGCCGGTTTTAGAGAGCAGTTCTTC.

This clonotype showed up just once. V and J are TRBV25-1 and TRBJ2-2; D perhaps matches TRBD2 (6 bases). V lost 3 bases and J 7 bases, leaving 9 bases between the germline ends. CDR1 is MGHDK and CDR2 is SYGVNS in the germline V gene. This CDR3 spans 13 amino acids. CDR3 loop: CASSEVGGGELFF. CDR3 bases: TGTGCCAGCAGTGAGGTGGGGGGCGGGGAGCTGTTTTTT.

This clonotype was observed a few times. J is TRBJ2-2 and V is TRBV29-1; no clear D gene. CDR1 SQVTM and CDR2 ANQGSEA come from the germline V gene. This CDR3 is 11 amino acids long. Trimming stripped 5 bases from V and 3 bases from J, with 4 bases between. CDR3 DNA sequence: TGCAGCGTTCCTCACACCGGGGAGCTGTTTTTT. Translation gives CSVPHTGELFF.

This clonotype has just a few counts. The V and J genes are TRBV5-1 and TRBJ2-7; 12 positions agree with TRBD2. There are 14 residues in the CDR3. The germline gives CDR1 SGHRS, CDR2 YFSETQ. J lost 3 bases, V lost 3 bases, and 1 base had no gene match. The CDR3 region is CASSWTSGDYEQYF. For the CDR3, the DNA is TGCGCCAGCAGCTGGACTAGCGGGGACTACGAGCAGTACTTC. Supplemented by reference TRBV5-1 and TRBJ2-7, the full variable domain reads KAGVTQTPRYLIKTRGQQVTLSCSPISGHRSVSWYQQTPGQGLQFLFEYFSETQRNKGNFPGRFSGRQFSNSRSEMNVSTLELGDSALYLCASSWTSGDYEQYFGPGTRLTVT.

A few counts support this clonotype. V and J are TRBV7-9 and TRBJ2-5; the D gene is possibly TRBD1 (7 bases). The germline V and J ends were trimmed by 4 bases and 1 base, with 16 bases remaining between them. CDR3 length equals 16 residues. Germline assignment: CDR1 SEHNR and CDR2 FQNEAQ (reference sequence). The CDR3 region is CASSSQGRFPQETQYF. The CDR3, as DNA: TGTGCCAGCAGCTCACAGGGGAGGTTCCCCCAAGAGACCCAGTACTTC.

The rearrangement uses TRBV4-2 and TRBJ1-5, with 9 positions matching TRBD1. This CDR3 is built from 17 residues. Germline V gives CDR1 LGHNA, CDR2 YNFKEQ. The J segment lost 5 bases and the V segment lost 1 base, leaving 9 bases of the junction unmatched. The CDR3 region is CASSQVTGTGLDQPQHF. Written as DNA, the CDR3 is TGTGCCAGCAGCCAAGTCACAGGGACAGGGTTAGATCAGCCCCAGCATTTT.

The J gene is TRBJ1-2, the V gene TRBV12-3 or TRBV12-4; tentative D call: TRBD1 (5 bases). CDR3 size: 14 residues. V shed 5 bases and J shed 2 bases, with 12 bases lying between them. The CDR3 loop reads CASSDIGANYGYTF. As DNA, the CDR3 is TGTGCCAGCAGTGATATCGGGGCAAACTATGGCTACACCTTC.

This sequence joins TRBV6-2 or TRBV6-3 and TRBJ2-3; D gene uncertain. V was clipped by 3 bases and J by 2 bases, with 9 bases between them. The germline gives CDR1 MNHEY, CDR2 SVGEGT. This CDR3 is built from 14 residues. Here the CDR3 reads CASSYFRDTDTQYF. The CDR3 nucleotides read TGTGCCAGCAGTTATTTCCGAGACACAGATACGCAGTATTTT.

The chain joins TRBV4-3 to TRBJ2-3; 7 bases match TRBD1. Germline V gene lookup returns CDR1 LGHNA and CDR2 YSLEER. The length of the CDR3 is 16 residues. V lost 0 bases, J lost 3 bases, and 6 bases stayed unmatched. CDR3 nucleotide sequence: TGCGCCAGCAGCCAAGACTTGGGACAGCCGACAGATACGCAGTATTTT. The encoded protein is CASSQDLGQPTDTQYF.

This clonotype appeared a few times. CDR3 residues: CSARGLAGGLGEQFF. For the CDR3, the DNA is TGCAGTGCTAGAGGCCTAGCGGGGGGTTTGGGTGAGCAGTTCTTC. The rearrangement links TRBV20-1 to TRBJ2-1, with 11 bases matching TRBD2. Germline lookup yields CDR1 DFQATT and CDR2 SNEGSKA (reference sequence). V shed 1 base, J shed 9 bases, and the junction held 8 bases outside the gene matches. The length of the CDR3 is 15 residues.

The chain uses TRBV6-5 and TRBJ1-5; possibly TRBD1 for D (5 bases). Germline CDR1 reads MNHEY; CDR2 reads SVGAGI. The V end was cut by 2 bases, the J end by 5 bases, with 19 bases between. The CDR3 length is 17 residues. This chain's CDR3 is CASSYAFDSRLHQPQHF. For the CDR3, the DNA is TGTGCCAGCAGTTACGCGTTCGACAGTCGTCTTCATCAGCCCCAGCATTTT.

The rearrangement uses TRBV12-3 or TRBV12-4 and TRBJ1-2, with no clear D. Trimming shortened V by 6 bases and J by 4 bases, and 12 bases separated the two germline ends. The CDR3 has 13 residues. CDR3 amino acids: CASSPPGSYGYTF. CDR3 sequence (DNA): TGTGCCAGCAGCCCCCCCGGTAGCTATGGCTACACCTTC.

Only a few counts were recorded for this clonotype. The CDR3 nucleotides read TGCGCCAGCAGCCAAGCCACCGACAGGGGGTCTGAGCAGTTCTTC. Translated, it gives CASSQATDRGSEQFF. V and J are TRBV4-3 and TRBJ2-1, with 9 nucleotides matching TRBD1. In germline, CDR1 is LGHNA, CDR2 YSLEER. There are 15 residues in the CDR3. The trim removed 1 base at V and 9 bases at J, leaving 7 bases unmatched.

In DNA form, the CDR3 reads TGTGCCAGCAGCTTGGAAGGGTCCACCTACGAGCAGTACTTC. Its protein product is CASSLEGSTYEQYF. V and J are TRBV5-4 and TRBJ2-7; D remains unclear. Trimming cost V 0 bases and J 2 bases, with 9 bases left between them. The CDR3 is 14 amino acids. Germline V gives CDR1 SGHNT, CDR2 YYREEE (reference sequence). Variable domain in full (rest from reference TRBV5-4 and TRBJ2-7): ETGVTQSPTHLIKTRGQQVTLRCSSQSGHNTVSWYQQALGQGPQFIFQYYREEENGRGNFPPRFSGLQFPNYSSELNVNALELDDSALYLCASSLEGSTYEQYFGPGTRLTVT.

This clonotype occurred a few times. This sequence joins TRBV6-2 or TRBV6-3 and TRBJ2-1; D is undetermined. V gave up 2 bases and J gave up 0 bases, with 8 bases separating them. The CDR3 has 15 residues. Germline lookup yields CDR1 MNHEY and CDR2 SVGEGT. CDR3 nucleotides: TGTGCCAGCAGTTACAGAGAGAACTCCTACAATGAGCAGTTCTTC. Translated: CASSYRENSYNEQFF.

This clonotype was seen more than once but under ten times. The chain joins TRBV27 to TRBJ2-1, with a weak D call TRBD2 (5 bases). V lost 8 bases and J lost 0, with 11 bases in between. CDR1 is MNHEY, CDR2 SMNVEV, per germline (reference sequence). The CDR3 has 14 residues. The CDR3, as DNA: TGTGCCAGCCGATCACTAGTCTCCTACAATGAGCAGTTCTTC. It codes for CASRSLVSYNEQFF.

The chain uses TRBV27 and TRBJ1-6; weak D call: TRBD1 (6 bases). The CDR3 loop spans 13 amino acids. Deletions cut 7 bases from V and 9 bases from J, with 13 bases between. Germline V lookup: CDR1 MNHEY, CDR2 SMNVEV (reference sequence). Here the CDR3 reads CASTLGGSSPLHF. CDR3 bases: TGTGCCAGCACCCTAGGGGGAAGTTCACCCCTCCACTTT.

This chain uses TRBV14 with TRBJ2-3; either TRBD1 or TRBD2 may supply D (5 bases each). The CDR3 extends over 14 amino acids. The V end was cut by 3 bases, the J end by 7 bases, with 14 bases between. Germline CDR1 SGHDN, CDR2 FVKESK. The CDR3 spells CASSQGPGGYTQYF. The CDR3 region has the DNA TGTGCCAGCAGCCAGGGACCAGGCGGCTATACGCAGTATTTT.

The sample holds a few counts of this clonotype. The gene calls are TRBV27 and TRBJ1-1; the D gene is possibly TRBD1 (6 bases). This CDR3 region has 14 residues. Germline CDR1 reads MNHEY; CDR2 reads SMNVEV (reference sequence). The V gene lost 4 bases and the J gene lost 11 bases, with 20 bases spanning the gap. The CDR3 is CASSSIRETGKAFF. CDR3 nucleotides: TGTGCCAGCAGTTCCATTAGAGAAACAGGGAAGGCTTTCTTT.

The table lists this clonotype with a few counts. This chain uses TRBV12-3 or TRBV12-4 with TRBJ1-5; no definite D call. The germline V and J ends were trimmed by 5 bases and 3 bases, with 14 bases remaining between them. The CDR3 extends over 15 amino acids. The CDR3 reads CASSDFPGDNQPQHF. The CDR3 coding sequence is TGTGCCAGCAGTGATTTCCCAGGAGACAATCAGCCCCAGCATTTT.

This clonotype was detected ten times or more. The chain joins TRBV6-4 to TRBJ2-1, with 9 positions matching TRBD2. J gave up 10 bases and V 0 bases, and 7 bases lay outside the gene matches. CDR3 size: 15 residues. CDR1 is MRHNA, CDR2 SNTAGT, per germline. Here the CDR3 DNA reads TGTGCCAGCAGTGACTCGGATAGCGGGGGTGGCGAGCAGTTCTTC. This encodes CASSDSDSGGGEQFF.